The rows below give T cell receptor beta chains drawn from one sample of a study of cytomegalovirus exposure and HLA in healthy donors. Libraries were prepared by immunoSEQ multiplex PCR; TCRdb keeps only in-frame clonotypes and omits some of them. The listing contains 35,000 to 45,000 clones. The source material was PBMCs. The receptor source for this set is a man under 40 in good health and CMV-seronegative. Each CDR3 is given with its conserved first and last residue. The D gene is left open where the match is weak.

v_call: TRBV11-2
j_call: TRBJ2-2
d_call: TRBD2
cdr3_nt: TGTGCCAGCAGCATTAGCCCGGGACTATCTAACACCGGGGAGCTGTTTTTT
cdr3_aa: CASSISPGLSNTGELFF

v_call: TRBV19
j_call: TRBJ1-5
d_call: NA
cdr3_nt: TGTGCCAGTAGTAACAGGGAATCAAATCAGCCCCAGCATTTT
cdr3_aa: CASSNRESNQPQHF

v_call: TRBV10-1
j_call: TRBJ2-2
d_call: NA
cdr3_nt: TGCGCCAGCAGTGTACAGGGCGCCGGGGAGCTGTTTTTT
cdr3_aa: CASSVQGAGELFF

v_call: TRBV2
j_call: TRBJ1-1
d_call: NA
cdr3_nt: TGTGCCAGCAGTGTCGACACGAACACTGAAGCTTTCTTT
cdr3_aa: CASSVDTNTEAFF

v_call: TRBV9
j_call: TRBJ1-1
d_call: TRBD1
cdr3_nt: TGTGCCAGCAGCGGCGGACAGGGGGCGAACACTGAAGCTTTCTTT
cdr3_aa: CASSGGQGANTEAFF

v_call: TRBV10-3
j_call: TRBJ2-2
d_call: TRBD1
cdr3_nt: TGTGCCATCAGTGCTGGGACAGACACCGGGGAGCTGTTTTTT
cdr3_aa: CAISAGTDTGELFF

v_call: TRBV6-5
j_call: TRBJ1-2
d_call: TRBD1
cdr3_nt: TGTGCCAGCAGTAAGGGGACAGGCCGTTTTTATGGCTACACCTTC
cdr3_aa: CASSKGTGRFYGYTF

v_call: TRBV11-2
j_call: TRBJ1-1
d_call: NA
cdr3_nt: TGTGCCAGCAGCTCTAGCGGGGTCGGGGGCACTGAAGCTTTCTTT
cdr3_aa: CASSSSGVGGTEAFF

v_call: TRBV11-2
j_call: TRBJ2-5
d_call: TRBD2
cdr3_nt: TGTGCCAGCAGCTTACAACGCGGGAGGGCCCGAGAGCAGTACTTC
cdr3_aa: CASSLQRGRAREQYF

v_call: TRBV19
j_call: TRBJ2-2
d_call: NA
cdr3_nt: TGTGCCAGTGAGGGTTTCACCGGGGAGCTGTTTTTT
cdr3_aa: CASEGFTGELFF

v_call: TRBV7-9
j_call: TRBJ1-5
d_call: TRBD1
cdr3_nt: TGTGCCAGCAGCTTAGAGATGGGGACAGGGGGTAATCAGCCCCAGCATTTT
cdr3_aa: CASSLEMGTGGNQPQHF

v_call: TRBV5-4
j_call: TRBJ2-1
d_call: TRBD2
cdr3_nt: TGTGCCAGCAGCTTAAAGGTGGAGCGGGAGGGGAAGCAGTTCTTC
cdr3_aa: CASSLKVEREGKQFF

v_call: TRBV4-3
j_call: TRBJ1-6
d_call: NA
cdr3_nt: TGCGCCAGCAGCCAAGACTTTATGGGAGGGAATGACTATAATTCACCCCTCCACTTT
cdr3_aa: CASSQDFMGGNDYNSPLHF

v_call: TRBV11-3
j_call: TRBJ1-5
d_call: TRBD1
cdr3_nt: TGTGCCAGCAGCCCCGGACAGGGAGGTCAGCCCCAGCATTTT
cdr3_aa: CASSPGQGGQPQHF

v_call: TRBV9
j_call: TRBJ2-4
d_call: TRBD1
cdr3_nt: TGTGCCAGCAGCGTAGAGGGTCCCACCGGGACAGTGTCCAAAAACATTCAGTACTTC
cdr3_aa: CASSVEGPTGTVSKNIQYF

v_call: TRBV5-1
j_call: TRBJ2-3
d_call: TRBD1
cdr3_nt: TGCGCCAGCAGCAGAACGGGACAGAACCTTAATACGCAGTATTTT
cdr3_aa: CASSRTGQNLNTQYF

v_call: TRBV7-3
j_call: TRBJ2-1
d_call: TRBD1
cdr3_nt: TGTGCCAGCAGCTGGGACAGGGGCACCGACAATGAGCAGTTCTTC
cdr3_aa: CASSWDRGTDNEQFF

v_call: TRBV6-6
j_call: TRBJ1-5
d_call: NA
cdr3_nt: TGTGCCATCCAGGGGCCCAATCAGCCCCAGCATTTT
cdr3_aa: CAIQGPNQPQHF

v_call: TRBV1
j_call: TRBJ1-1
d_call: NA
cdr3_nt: TGCACCAGCAGCCAAGAGGGGGGACAGCTAAACACTGAAGCTTTCTTT
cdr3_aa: CTSSQEGGQLNTEAFF

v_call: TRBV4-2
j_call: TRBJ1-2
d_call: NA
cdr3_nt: TGTGCCAGCAGCCAAGGGGAGGGCCCCCTCTATGGCTACACCTTC
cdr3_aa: CASSQGEGPLYGYTF

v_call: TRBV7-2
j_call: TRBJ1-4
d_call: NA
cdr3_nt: TGTGCCAGCAGCTTAGCCCCAGGAAGTAATGAAAAACTGTTTTTT
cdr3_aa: CASSLAPGSNEKLFF

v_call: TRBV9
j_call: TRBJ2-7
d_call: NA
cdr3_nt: TGTGCCAGCAGCGCGGTGGGGATGCGGAGGCCCGATTTGGACGAGCAGTACTTC
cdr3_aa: CASSAVGMRRPDLDEQYF

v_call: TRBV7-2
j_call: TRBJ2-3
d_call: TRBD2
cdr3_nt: TGTGCCAGCAGCTTAGCGCGGGGGGTAATAGATACGCAGTATTTT
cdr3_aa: CASSLARGVIDTQYF

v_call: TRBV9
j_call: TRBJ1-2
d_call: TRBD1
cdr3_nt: TGTGCCAGCAGCGTTGGGGACAGCATTAACTATGGCTACACCTTC
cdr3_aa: CASSVGDSINYGYTF

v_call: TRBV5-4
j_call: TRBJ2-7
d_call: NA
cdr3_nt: TGTGCCAGCAGCGTCCGGGGTCCCGGTACCTACGAGCAGTACTTC
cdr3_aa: CASSVRGPGTYEQYF

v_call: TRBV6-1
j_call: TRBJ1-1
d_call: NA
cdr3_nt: TGTGCCAGCAGTGTAGGCGGGAACACTGAAGCTTTCTTT
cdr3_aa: CASSVGGNTEAFF

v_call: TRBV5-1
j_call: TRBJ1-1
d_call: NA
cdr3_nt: TGCGCCAGCAGCTTAGGCGGGGGAGCTGAAGCTTTCTTT
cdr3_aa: CASSLGGGAEAFF

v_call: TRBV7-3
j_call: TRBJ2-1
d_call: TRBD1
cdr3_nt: TGTGCCAGCAGCGACACAGGGGGCAAGGACAATGAGCAGTTCTTC
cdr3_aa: CASSDTGGKDNEQFF

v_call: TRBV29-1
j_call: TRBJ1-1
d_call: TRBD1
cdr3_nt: TGCAGCGTGCTGGGACAGGGGGCTTTCACTGAAGCTTTCTTT
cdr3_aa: CSVLGQGAFTEAFF

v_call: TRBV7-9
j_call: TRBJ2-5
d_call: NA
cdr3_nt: TGTGCCAGCAGCTCGACAGTCCAAGAGACCCAGTACTTC
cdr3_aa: CASSSTVQETQYF

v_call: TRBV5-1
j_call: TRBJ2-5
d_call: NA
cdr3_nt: TGCGCCAGCAGCTTAGACACGAGCCAAGAGACCCAGTACTTC
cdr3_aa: CASSLDTSQETQYF

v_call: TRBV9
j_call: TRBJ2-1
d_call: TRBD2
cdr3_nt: TGTGCCAGCAGCACGGGACTAGCGGGGCGCAATGAGCAGTTCTTC
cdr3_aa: CASSTGLAGRNEQFF

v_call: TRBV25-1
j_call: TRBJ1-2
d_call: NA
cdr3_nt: TGTGCCAGCAGTGAAGGGGGCACTAACTATGGCTACACCTTC
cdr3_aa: CASSEGGTNYGYTF

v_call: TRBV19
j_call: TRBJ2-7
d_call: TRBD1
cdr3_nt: TGTGCCAGTAGTCTCCGGACAGGCGGTCCCGCCTACGAGCAGTACTTC
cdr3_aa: CASSLRTGGPAYEQYF

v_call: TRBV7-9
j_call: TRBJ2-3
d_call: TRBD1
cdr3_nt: TGTGCCAGCAAAACGACAGGGGTACACACAGATACGCAGTATTTT
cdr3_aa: CASKTTGVHTDTQYF

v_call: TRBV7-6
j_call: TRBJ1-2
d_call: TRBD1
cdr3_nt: TGTGCCAGCAGCACCGGACAGGGCATTTATGGCTACACCTTC
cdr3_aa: CASSTGQGIYGYTF

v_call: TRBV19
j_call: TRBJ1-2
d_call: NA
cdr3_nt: TGTGCCAGTAGTCATTCAGGGCAGTATGGCTACACCTTC
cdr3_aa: CASSHSGQYGYTF

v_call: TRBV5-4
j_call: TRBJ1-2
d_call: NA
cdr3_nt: TGTGCCAGCAGCCCCATAACAGGGATGAACTATGGCTACACCTTC
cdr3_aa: CASSPITGMNYGYTF

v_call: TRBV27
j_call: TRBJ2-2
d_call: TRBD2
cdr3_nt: TGTGCCAGCAGTCTGACTAGCGGGGAGTACACCGGGGAGCTGTTTTTT
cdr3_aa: CASSLTSGEYTGELFF

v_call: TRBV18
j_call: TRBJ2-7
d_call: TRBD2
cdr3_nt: TGTGCCAGCTCCGCTAGCGGGAGCTCCTACGAGCAGTACTTC
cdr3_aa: CASSASGSSYEQYF

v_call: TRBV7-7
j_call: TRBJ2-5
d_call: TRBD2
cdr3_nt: TGTGCTAGCGGATCTGGGCGGGGGATACAAGAGACCCAGTACTTC
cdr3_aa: CASGSGRGIQETQYF

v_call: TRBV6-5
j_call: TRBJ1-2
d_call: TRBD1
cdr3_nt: TGTGCCAGCACCGCGACAGGGTCGGCCTATGGCTACACCTTC
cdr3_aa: CASTATGSAYGYTF

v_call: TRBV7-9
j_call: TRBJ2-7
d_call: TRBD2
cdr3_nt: TGTGCCAGCACCCTGAGCGCCGGGAGGGCCTACGAGCAGTACTTC
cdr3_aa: CASTLSAGRAYEQYF

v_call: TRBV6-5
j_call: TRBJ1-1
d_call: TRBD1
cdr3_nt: TGTGCCAGCAGTTTCCGTGTCAGGGGGCGGGAAGCTTTCTTT
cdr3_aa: CASSFRVRGREAFF

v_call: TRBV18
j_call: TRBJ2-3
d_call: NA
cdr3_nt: TGTGCCAGCTCACAACAGGGTTGGAACACAGATACGCAGTATTTT
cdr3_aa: CASSQQGWNTDTQYF

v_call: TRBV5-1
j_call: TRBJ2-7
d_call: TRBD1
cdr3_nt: TGCGCCAGCAGCCCCGCGACAGGGATCTCCCACGAGCAGTACTTC
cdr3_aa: CASSPATGISHEQYF

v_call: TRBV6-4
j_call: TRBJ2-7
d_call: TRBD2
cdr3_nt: TGTGCCAGCAGCCCGGGACTACCTTACGAGCAGTACTTC
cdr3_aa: CASSPGLPYEQYF

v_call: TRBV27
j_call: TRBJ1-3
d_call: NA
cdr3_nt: TGTGCCAGCAGTCCCTCCATTAGCTCTGGAAACACCATATATTTT
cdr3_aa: CASSPSISSGNTIYF

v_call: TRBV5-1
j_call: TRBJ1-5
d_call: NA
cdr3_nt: TGCGCCAGCAGACCCGGTCAGGTCGGCCAGCCCCAGCATTTT
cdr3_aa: CASRPGQVGQPQHF

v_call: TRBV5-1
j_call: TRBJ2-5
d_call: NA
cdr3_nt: TGCGCCAGCAGCCGACCGGGAGTTACCCAAGAGACCCAGTACTTC
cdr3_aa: CASSRPGVTQETQYF